One TCR beta chain is described in this entry. Antigen: not known. TCRdb's copy holds only in-frame clones and misses some; the assay was immunoSEQ multiplex PCR. The sample lists about 130,000 clones; approximately 91% were seen once. The sample originates from a study of T cell responses to AZD1222 COVID-19 vaccine. Broader study findings: Baseline testing showed seropositivity in only six AZD1222 recipients. Reportedly, nearly half of unique spike TCRs recognized epitopes outside B.1.351/B.1.1.7 mutations. Females made up more of the donors, who were largely white British, and clonal diversity may have come out too low.

This CDR3 has 14 residues. V lost 1 base and J lost 5, with 11 bases in between. The V gene's germline CDR1 is MGHRA and CDR2 YSYEKL. The chain recombines TRBV4-1 with TRBJ2-5, with D uncertain. This TCR was sampled from an adult who received the AZD1222 COVID-19 vaccine. The specimen was peripheral blood, collected 28 days after the second AZD1222 dose. The CDR3: CASSQVGFWETQYF. The CDR3 nucleotides are TGCGCCAGCAGCCAAGTGGGGTTTTGGGAGACCCAGTACTTC.